These 16 T cell receptor beta chains were all obtained from the same sample, sequenced in a study of T cells after yellow fever vaccination. TCRdb called the 5' RACE reads again in MiXCR, with one record for every CDR3 protein. The repertoire holds a few hundred thousand distinct CDR3 sequences, with more than 5.5% as singletons. The starting material was PBMCs, obtained 5 days after the yellow fever booster vaccination. These receptor sequences come from a man aged 30 to 45 who received the YFV17D yellow fever vaccine.

There are a few counts of this clonotype. The rearrangement links TRBV24-1 to TRBJ2-1, with 7 positions matching TRBD2. J lost 7 bases, V lost 10 bases, and 9 bases had no gene match. This CDR3 comprises 13 residues. Looked up from germline, CDR1 is KGHDR and CDR2 is SFDVKD. The CDR3 sequence is CATGGSPGNEQFF. The CDR3 DNA reads as TGTGCCACGGGCGGGAGCCCGGGGAATGAGCAGTTCTTC.

This clonotype was counted a few times. This chain connects TRBV5-6 to TRBJ2-7; D might be TRBD1 or TRBD2, each matching 5 bases. Between the trimmed V and J ends, which lost 4 bases and 6 bases, there was a span of 14 bases. Germline assignment: CDR1 SGHDT and CDR2 YYEEEE. This CDR3 is 13 amino acids long. CDR3 sequence: CASSTGRSREQYF. The CDR3 DNA sequence: TGTGCCAGCAGCACGGGACGATCGCGCGAGCAGTACTTC. The whole variable domain, filled in from reference TRBV5-6 and TRBJ2-7, reads DAGVTQSPTHLIKTRGQQVTLRCSPKSGHDTVSWYQQALGQGPQFIFQYYEEEERQRGNFPDRFSGHQFPNYSSELNVNALLLGDSALYLCASSTGRSREQYFGPGTRLTVT.

The rearrangement uses TRBV7-2 and TRBJ1-1; D ambiguous. Trimming took off 4 bases at V and 1 base at J, with 13 bases between the two ends. This CDR3 contains 15 residues. The V gene's germline CDR1 is SGHTA and CDR2 FQGNSA. CDR3 sequence (DNA): TGTGCCAGCAGCTCCAGCCGCTCTACGAACACTGAAGCTTTCTTT. Its translation is CASSSSRSTNTEAFF.

The chain uses TRBV5-4 and TRBJ2-3, with TRBD2 matching 8 bases. CDR1 and CDR2 (germline): SGHNT, YYREEE (reference sequence). V lost 2 bases and J lost 5; bases outside the gene matches: 7. CDR3 length equals 15 residues. The CDR3 region has the DNA TGTGCCAGCAGCTTACAAGCGGGAGCGGGAGATACGCAGTATTTT. Translating gives CASSLQAGAGDTQYF.

J is TRBJ2-7 and V is TRBV6-1; 8 bases map to TRBD2. In germline, CDR1 is MNHNS, CDR2 SASEGT. V was clipped by 5 bases and J by 2 bases; unmatched bases: 23. This CDR3 spans 20 amino acids. The chain's CDR3 is CASSQISSGRWSLNAYEQYF. The CDR3 nucleotides are TGTGCCAGCAGTCAAATCTCTAGCGGGCGATGGTCCTTAAATGCCTACGAGCAGTACTTC.

This clonotype was detected many times. This sequence joins TRBV10-3 and TRBJ2-5; 7 bases line up with TRBD2. V gave up 5 bases and J gave up 4 bases; unmatched junction bases: 1. This CDR3 is built from 12 residues. CDR1 ENHRY and CDR2 SYGVKD come from the germline V gene. The CDR3 region has the DNA TGTGCCATCAGTTCGGGGGGAGAGACCCAGTACTTC. Translating it yields CAISSGGETQYF.

This clonotype appeared many times. The chain is built from TRBV29-1 and TRBJ2-2, with D uncertain. V lost 4 bases, J lost 0 bases, and 9 bases lay in between. Germline lookup yields CDR1 SQVTM and CDR2 ANQGSEA. The CDR3 runs 14 residues. The DNA of the CDR3 is TGCAGCGTTGGTCAGACGACGAACACCGGGGAGCTGTTTTTT. It codes for CSVGQTTNTGELFF.

This clonotype is a singleton in its sample. This rearrangement joins TRBV2 to TRBJ1-1; no clear D gene. CDR1 is SNHLY and CDR2 is FYNNEI in the germline V gene. The length of the CDR3 is 14 residues. V was cut by 7 bases and J by 0 bases, with 12 bases left in between. In DNA form, the CDR3 reads TGTGCCAGCATTCGAACGAAGGTGAACACTGAAGCTTTCTTT. This sequence encodes CASIRTKVNTEAFF.

This clonotype was observed a few times. The chain employs TRBV20-1 and TRBJ1-1; 8 bases align to TRBD1. Germline-derived CDR1 and CDR2 are DFQATT and SNEGSKA (reference sequence). V lost 5 bases to trimming and J lost 0 bases; unmatched junction nucleotides: 2. The CDR3 has 13 amino acids. The CDR3, as DNA: TGCAGTGCTGACAGGGGACTGAACACTGAAGCTTTCTTT. Its translation: CSADRGLNTEAFF.

This clonotype occurred a few times. The V call is TRBV7-2, the J call TRBJ2-3, with TRBD2 matching over 8 bases. Trimming removed 5 bases from V and 6 bases from J; junction bases left unmatched: 16. Germline V gene data show CDR1 as SGHTA and CDR2 as FQGNSA. This CDR3 contains 17 residues. In DNA form, the CDR3 reads TGTGCCAGCAGCACAGTCCTAGCGGGCGAGGGCCCGGATACGCAGTATTTT. It is translated as CASSTVLAGEGPDTQYF.

For this clonotype: This clone may be a read error of a much larger clone one base away. V is TRBV14 and J is TRBJ2-5, with D perhaps matching TRBD1 (5 bases). The CDR3 spans 14 residues. Germline lookup yields CDR1 SGHDN and CDR2 FVKESK. CDR3 DNA: TGTGCCAGCAGCCAAGATCAGGGCCAAGAGACCCCGTACTTC. This sequence encodes CASSQDQGQETPYF.

This clonotype has only a few counts. This chain connects TRBV20-1 to TRBJ2-1; perhaps D is TRBD1 or TRBD2 (5 bases each). V was shortened by 6 bases and J by 8 bases, with 20 bases between the two germline ends. Germline V gene lookup returns CDR1 DFQATT and CDR2 SNEGSKA (reference sequence). This CDR3 spans 14 amino acids. In nucleotides, the CDR3 is TGCAGTGCCCCTTCTGGGACCTCGATGGATGAGCAGTTCTTC. Residues: CSAPSGTSMDEQFF.

In this sample, this clonotype turned up many times. The chain combines TRBV7-9 with TRBJ2-1; TRBD1 aligns across 9 bases. The CDR3 is 15 amino acids. Per the germline V gene, CDR1 is SEHNR and CDR2 is FQNEAQ (reference sequence). V dropped 7 bases and J dropped 7; count of bases not matched to a gene: 11. CDR3 coding DNA: TGTGCCAGCACCCCCGACCGGGACAGGGCTAATGAGCAGTTCTTC. Translating gives CASTPDRDRANEQFF.

This clonotype was observed a handful of times. This chain joins TRBV12-3 or TRBV12-4 and TRBJ2-5; no definite D call. The V end was cut by 2 bases, the J end by 5 bases, with 6 bases between. This CDR3 is 12 amino acids long. The CDR3 DNA is TGTGCCAGCAGTTTACGGACGGAGACCCAGTACTTC. Its translation is CASSLRTETQYF.

The rearrangement links TRBV19 to TRBJ1-5; no clear D. The CDR3 runs 13 residues. Trimming removed 2 bases from V and 5 bases from J, with 7 bases in between. CDR1 is LNHDA and CDR2 is SQIVND in the germline V gene (reference sequence). In DNA, the CDR3 is TGTGCCAGTAGTATACTCGGGGATCAGCCCCAGCATTTT. Translated: CASSILGDQPQHF. Full variable domain (remainder filled in from reference TRBV19 and TRBJ1-5): DGGITQSPKYLFRKEGQNVTLSCEQNLNHDAMYWYRQDPGQGLRLIYYSQIVNDFQKGDIAEGYSVSREKKESFPLTVTSAQKNPTAFYLCASSILGDQPQHFGDGTRLSIL.

The V call is TRBV29-1, the J call TRBJ1-2, with D unclear. The germline CDR1 and CDR2 sequences are SQVTM and ANQGSEA. The length of the CDR3 is 14 residues. Trimming left V 6 bases short and J 0 bases short, with 14 bases between. This CDR3 reads CSVVTFQSNYGYTF. The CDR3 region has the DNA TGCAGCGTGGTGACTTTCCAATCTAACTATGGCTACACCTTC.